Detailed here is one T cell receptor beta chain. Its antigen is undetermined. This sample stems from a study of early T cells in non-severe SARS-CoV-2 infection. Study as a whole: The chains were unpaired, and the sequenced material was bulk RNA from unsorted whole blood. Notes on the study in general: Missing private and CD4 specificities, VDJdb matching favored anti-spike CD8 responses.

Researchers attached unique molecular identifiers to individual cDNA molecules. Each CDR3 protein is one row after TCRdb ran MiXCR on the 5' RACE reads. The table has tens of thousands of distinct CDR3 sequences, about 12% seen once. Germline-derived CDR1 and CDR2 are MRHNA and SNTAGT. The CDR3 has 13 amino acids. Trimming took 5 bases from V and 4 from J, leaving 8 bases between them. Sequencing was done on a sample of whole blood. This sequence joins TRBV6-4 and TRBJ2-2; D is possibly TRBD1 (5 bases). The clonotype was recovered from an adult who was a healthcare worker with PCR-confirmed SARS-CoV-2 infection or an uninfected control (not recorded which). CDR3 nucleotide sequence: TGTGCCAGCAGTCCTGACAGCACCGGGGAGCTGTTTTTT. It encodes CASSPDSTGELFF.